The clone carrying this T cell receptor (beta chain) was detected a few times. The antigen is not known. The treatment was: oral pan-JAK inhibitor, 5-10 mg twice daily. Germline-derived CDR1 and CDR2 are SGHTA and FQGNSA. CDR3 length: 15 residues. V lost 6 bases and J lost 1, with 12 bases in between. This sample is part of a study of CD8+ T cells in alopecia areata. Study-wide background: For the treated group, dosing was oral tofacitinib at 5 to 10 mg twice daily. Overall study results and limits: Although TCR sharing was seen in mice, sharing across patients was less clear, possibly for HLA-related reasons.

Extracted from the samples, RNA was reverse transcribed into cDNA to serve as the sequencing template. Profiled with immunoSEQ multiplex PCR; TCRdb holds only in-frame clones, not every one. The table has 210,000 or so clones, around 66% seen once. Here the sequenced sample was CD4+ T cells sorted from blood, taken at approximately week 42, from a patient treated with tofacitinib. This TCR derives from a human donor with alopecia areata. The J gene is TRBJ2-2, the V gene TRBV7-2, with D possibly matching TRBD1 (6 bases). The DNA for the CDR3 is TGTGCCAGCAGACAAGGGGGACAGAACACCGGGGAGCTGTTTTTT. This sequence encodes CASRQGGQNTGELFF.